A selection of T cell receptor beta chains follows, all from one sample in a study of blood T cell repertoires in COVID-19. This table comes from immunoSEQ multiplex PCR, and its TCRdb copy is limited to in-frame clones, with some not included. This sample has 130,000 to 150,000 clones, with 70% to 85% found just once. Sequenced input: peripheral blood. Receptors were obtained from a human donor in a cohort sampled during active COVID-19. The CDR3 runs from the conserved cysteine through the conserved F or W. A D gene is named only where the DNA matches it firmly. The size field is filled for only some rows; it gives once, few, many or a size class.

. . TRBJ1-3 TRBV6-5 15 TGTGCCAGCAGCCGAGACAGACTCTCTGGAAACACCATATATTTT CASSRDRLSGNTIYF
many . TRBJ2-1 TRBV6-4 15 TGTGCCAGCAGTGACACGGACAGCTCCTACAATGAGCAGTTCTTC CASSDTDSSYNEQFF
. TRBD1 TRBJ2-6 TRBV7-3 18 TGTGCCAGCAGCTCTCATGGGACAGGGGTCTCTGGGGCCAACGTCCTGACTTTC CASSSHGTGVSGANVLTF
. TRBD1 TRBJ1-1 TRBV7-6 15 TGTGCCAGCAGTTCGACAGGGGGCGGGAGCACTGAAGCTTTCTTT CASSSTGGGSTEAFF
. TRBD1 TRBJ1-1 TRBV19 15 TGTGCCAGTATGGCAGGGGGCTCCCCAGGACCTGAAGCTTTCTTT CASMAGGSPGPEAFF
. . TRBJ2-7 TRBV28 13 TGTGCCAGCAGTTTAGACAGGTTATACGAGCAGTACTTC CASSLDRLYEQYF
once TRBD1 TRBJ1-1 TRBV5-5 16 TGTGCCAGCAGCTTAATCGTAGGGACAGGGTATACTGAAGCTTTCTTT CASSLIVGTGYTEAFF
. . TRBJ2-7 TRBV28 13 TGTGCCAGCTTAGGAGGGAGCGCCTACGAGCAGTACTTC CASLGGSAYEQYF
. . TRBJ2-3 TRBV5-1 14 TGCGCCAGCAGCTCTAGCGCAGGTACAGATACGCAGTATTTT CASSSSAGTDTQYF
few . TRBJ1-5 TRBV15 17 TGTGCCACCAGCAGAGACTTGCAGGCGACCTTCAATCAGCCCCAGCATTTT CATSRDLQATFNQPQHF
. TRBD1 TRBJ1-4 TRBV19 13 TGTGCCAGTGTTCGGGACAGGGGTGAAAAACTGTTTTTT CASVRDRGEKLFF
once . TRBJ1-1 TRBV4-3 13 TGCGCCAGCAGCCAAGCACAGAATGGAGAAGCTTTCTTT CASSQAQNGEAFF
. TRBD2 TRBJ2-4 TRBV19 14 TGTGCCAGCAGACGACAGCGGGACAAAAACATTCAGTACTTC CASRRQRDKNIQYF
. . TRBJ1-4 TRBV2 13 TGTGCCAGCAGTCGTCCGGGTAATGAAAAACTGTTTTTT CASSRPGNEKLFF
. . TRBJ1-6 TRBV11-2 17 TGTGCCAGCAGCCCCCGGGGGGGTCTATGGGATAATTCACCCCTCCACTTT CASSPRGGLWDNSPLHF
. . TRBJ1-3 TRBV6-1 16 TGTGCCAGCAGTGAGAAAGCCCCGAGCTCTGGAAACACCATATATTTT CASSEKAPSSGNTIYF
few TRBD2 TRBJ2-3 TRBV7-3 16 TGTGCCAGCAGCTTCAGCGGGGGGGCTACCACAGATACGCAGTATTTT CASSFSGGATTDTQYF
. TRBD2 TRBJ2-7 TRBV7-2 15 TGTGCCAGCAGCCCTAGCGGGGCCGCGCTCTACGAGCAGTACTTC CASSPSGAALYEQYF
. TRBD2 TRBJ2-3 TRBV7-3 17 TGTGCCAGCAGCCCATACGGCGGGCTAGCGGGGGAAGATACGCAGTATTTT CASSPYGGLAGEDTQYF
. TRBD1 TRBJ2-3 TRBV7-2 17 TGTGCCAGCAGCTTAAGGGCGGGGACAGGGGGCGCAGATACGCAGTATTTT CASSLRAGTGGADTQYF
. TRBD2 TRBJ2-3 TRBV20-1 12 TGCAGTGCTAGTCTAGCGGGGGGGACGCAGTATTTT CSASLAGGTQYF
. . TRBJ2-7 TRBV5-4 12 TGTGCCAGCAGCTTGGAGGGGTACGAGCAGTACTTC CASSLEGYEQYF
. TRBD1 TRBJ1-2 TRBV5-6 15 TGTGCCAGCAGCTTGGACACAGGGGGCGCCTACGGCTACACCTTC CASSLDTGGAYGYTF
. . TRBJ1-5 TRBV19 15 TGTGCCAGTAGTATAGGGGCTCCAAGCAATCAGCCCCAGCATTTT CASSIGAPSNQPQHF